Each of the 20 T cell receptor beta chains below was sequenced from the same sample in a study of shared clonotypes between healthy human individuals. TCRdb keeps only in-frame clones here, not all; method: immunoSEQ multiplex PCR. Here the sample spans 110,000 or so clones, 68% being singletons. Input material: memory CD8+ T cells sorted from blood. As to subset: CD45RO+ cells pooled with CCR7-negative TemRA cells. The receptors shown here come from a woman in her 30s in good health.

J is TRBJ2-1 and V is TRBV15, with 10 bases fitting TRBD2. CDR3 length equals 19 residues. From germline, CDR1 is LNHNV and CDR2 YYDKDF (reference sequence). Germline trimming cut 5 bases from V and 0 bases from J; bases unmatched to any gene: 13. CDR3 sequence reads: CATSPSGSGRPSSYNEQFF. In DNA form, the CDR3 reads TGTGCCACCAGCCCCTCTGGTAGCGGGAGGCCGAGCTCCTACAATGAGCAGTTCTTC.

This clone was counted once. This chain's CDR3 is CASTSPGRQIEKLFF. CDR3 in DNA: TGTGCCAGCACCTCCCCCGGTAGGCAGATCGAAAAACTGTTTTTT. J is TRBJ1-4 and V is TRBV28; D uncertain. CDR1 and CDR2 (germline): MDHEN, SYDVKM. Trimming pared 7 bases from V and 8 bases from J, leaving 20 bases between. The CDR3 consists of 15 residues.

The chain uses TRBV5-5 and TRBJ2-6; D assignment may be TRBD1 or TRBD2 (5 bases each). The CDR3 totals 17 residues. Germline V gene lookup returns CDR1 SGHKS and CDR2 YYEKEE (reference sequence). V was cut by 4 bases and J by 2 bases, with 16 bases left in between. The CDR3 is CASSMGTSATGANVLTF. The CDR3, as DNA: TGTGCCAGCAGCATGGGGACCTCGGCCACTGGGGCCAACGTCCTGACTTTC.

This clone was found a few times. This chain uses TRBV5-1 with TRBJ1-4, with 8 positions matching TRBD1. The germline gives CDR1 SGHRS, CDR2 YFSETQ. J was trimmed by 8 bases and V by 4 bases; bases with no gene match: 10. The CDR3 runs 15 residues. The CDR3 spells CASSTRTGIEEKLFF. CDR3 nucleotide sequence: TGCGCCAGCAGCACCCGGACAGGGATTGAAGAAAAACTGTTTTTT.

This clone was seen only a few times. J is TRBJ2-7 and V is TRBV2; 9 positions agree with TRBD2. Germline-derived CDR1 and CDR2 are SNHLY and FYNNEI. J was trimmed by 2 bases and V by 3 bases; bases with no gene match: 2. CDR3 length: 14 residues. The CDR3 DNA reads as TGTGCCAGCAGTGACGCGGGAGGGACCTACGAGCAGTACTTC. Residues: CASSDAGGTYEQYF.

The chain has TRBV28 and TRBJ2-2; TRBD1 aligns across 9 bases. The CDR3 has 15 residues. V lost 6 bases, J lost 6 bases, and 8 bases stayed unmatched. Per the germline V gene, CDR1 is MDHEN and CDR2 is SYDVKM. CDR3 sequence (DNA): TGTGCCAGCAGCCTGGACAGGGGACGTTCCGGGGAGCTGTTTTTT. It translates to CASSLDRGRSGELFF. The variable domain in full, with the rest retrieved from reference TRBV28 and TRBJ2-2, is DVKVTQSSRYLVKRTGEKVFLECVQDMDHENMFWYRQDPGLGLRLIYFSYDVKMKEKGDIPEGYSVSREKKERFSLILESASTNQTSMYLCASSLDRGRSGELFFGEGSRLTVL.

The V and J genes are TRBV5-1 and TRBJ1-5, with unresolved D. The germline CDR1 and CDR2 sequences are SGHRS and YFSETQ. The V and J ends lost 0 bases and 1 base respectively, with 8 bases between them. The CDR3 runs to 15 residues. CDR3 residues: CASSLDPGSNQPQHF. The CDR3 DNA is TGCGCCAGCAGCTTGGATCCGGGGAGCAATCAGCCCCAGCATTTT.

This clone was seen a handful of times. This chain links TRBV28 with TRBJ1-1; D gene uncertain. The CDR3 is made up of 12 amino acids. V lost 2 bases to trimming and J lost 0 bases, with 1 base between them. Germline CDR1 MDHEN, CDR2 SYDVKM. The chain's CDR3 is CASSLVNTEAFF. CDR3 nucleotide sequence: TGTGCCAGCAGTTTAGTGAACACTGAAGCTTTCTTT.

The chain couples TRBV7-9 to TRBJ2-2; tentatively, D is TRBD1 or TRBD2 (6 bases each). Trimming removed 5 bases at V and 4 bases at J, with 20 bases between. The CDR3 is made up of 17 amino acids. Germline CDR1 reads SEHNR; CDR2 reads FQNEAQ (reference sequence). In DNA form, the CDR3 reads TGTGCCAGCAGCCCCCCCCGTTGGGGGGCGGCCACCGGGGAGCTGTTTTTT. This gives the protein CASSPPRWGAATGELFF.

The rearrangement uses TRBV5-1 and TRBJ2-7; maybe TRBD1 (6 bases). CDR3 length: 19 amino acids. The V gene's germline CDR1 is SGHRS and CDR2 YFSETQ. V was shortened by 4 bases and J by 2 bases, with 28 bases between the two germline ends. The CDR3 sequence is CASSPFLVRGNRPTYEQYF. The CDR3 bases are TGCGCCAGCAGCCCTTTTTTAGTGAGGGGGAACCGGCCCACCTACGAGCAGTACTTC.

The chain combines TRBV29-1 with TRBJ2-7; D possibly corresponds to TRBD1 (6 bases). V lost 4 bases to trimming and J lost 0 bases, with 10 bases between them. This CDR3 has 13 amino acids. Per germline, CDR1 SQVTM and CDR2 ANQGSEA. The CDR3 nucleotides are TGCAGCGTTGCTACAGGGCGCTCCTACGAGCAGTACTTC. Protein product: CSVATGRSYEQYF.

In its sample, this clone was seen many times. CDR3 DNA: TGTGCCAGCTCTACCGGGCGGGAGACCACAGATACGCAGTATTTT. Amino acids: CASSTGRETTDTQYF. The V gene is TRBV4-2, the J gene TRBJ2-3; 7 bases agree with TRBD2. Germline V gene lookup returns CDR1 LGHNA and CDR2 YNFKEQ. The length of the CDR3 is 15 residues. Losses at the gene ends were 8 bases for V and 2 bases for J; bases not matched to a gene: 10.

This chain uses TRBV7-9 with TRBJ1-3; the D is unclear. In germline, CDR1 is SEHNR, CDR2 FQNEAQ (reference sequence). With 1 base removed from V and 8 bases from J, the gap between germline ends came to 6 bases. The CDR3 covers 12 residues. The CDR3 DNA sequence: TGTGCCAGCAGCTTAGAAGGAGACACCATATATTTT. Residues: CASSLEGDTIYF. The whole variable domain, remainder taken from reference TRBV7-9 and TRBJ1-3, is DTGVSQNPRHKITKRGQNVTFRCDPISEHNRLYWYRQTLGQGPEFLTYFQNEAQLEKSRLLSDRFSAERPKGSFSTLEIQRTEQGDSAMYLCASSLEGDTIYFGEGSWLTVV.

The rearrangement links TRBV5-1 to TRBJ1-1; D ambiguous. Trimming took off 0 bases at V and 1 base at J, with 4 bases between the two ends. The CDR3 is made up of 13 amino acids. Germline CDR1 reads SGHRS; CDR2 reads YFSETQ. DNA for the CDR3: TGCGCCAGCAGCTTGGAGTGGAACACTGAAGCTTTCTTT. The encoded protein is CASSLEWNTEAFF.

The chain links TRBV28 to TRBJ1-3; D uncertain. The length of the CDR3 is 17 residues. The V end was cut by 5 bases, the J end by 0 bases, with 17 bases between. Per the germline V gene, CDR1 is MDHEN and CDR2 is SYDVKM. Here the CDR3 reads CASSPIGALSSGNTIYF. The DNA of the CDR3 is TGTGCCAGCAGTCCTATTGGCGCACTGAGCTCTGGAAACACCATATATTTT.

V is TRBV5-1 and J is TRBJ1-1; a weak D match, TRBD1 (5 bases). Germline assignment: CDR1 SGHRS and CDR2 YFSETQ. The length of the CDR3 is 13 residues. V was clipped by 10 bases and J by 6 bases, with 19 bases between them. The CDR3 here is CACGIRGRAEAFF. CDR3 coding DNA: TGCGCCTGCGGCATTAGGGGACGGGCTGAAGCTTTCTTT. Full variable domain (missing parts from reference TRBV5-1 and TRBJ1-1): KAGVTQTPRYLIKTRGQQVTLSCSPISGHRSVSWYQQTPGQGLQFLFEYFSETQRNKGNFPGRFSGRQFSNSRSEMNVSTLELGDSALYLCACGIRGRAEAFFGQGTRLTVV.

The rearrangement uses TRBV29-1 and TRBJ2-7; unclear D gene. Trimming removed 3 bases at V and 3 bases at J, with 24 bases between. This CDR3 has 17 amino acids. Germline loops: CDR1 SQVTM, CDR2 ANQGSEA. CDR3 in DNA: TGCAGCGTTGAGGCTCCGGCCTACCACCGGGCCGGCTACGAGCAGTACTTC. Translating it yields CSVEAPAYHRAGYEQYF.

This clone was seen a handful of times. The rearrangement joins TRBV28 to TRBJ1-1; D gene unclear. V dropped 5 bases and J dropped 3 bases, with 19 bases sitting between them. Germline CDR1 is MDHEN and CDR2 is SYDVKM. The CDR3 contains 16 residues. The CDR3 bases are TGTGCCAGCAGTCCGTCCCCGGACGGGCGATACACTGAAGCTTTCTTT. Amino acids: CASSPSPDGRYTEAFF.

This clone was seen only once. This rearrangement joins TRBV10-3 to TRBJ2-7; 10 bases line up with TRBD2. V was pared by 2 bases and J by 12 bases, with 16 bases of the junction left unmatched. The CDR3 covers 16 residues. Germline CDR1 reads ENHRY; CDR2 reads SYGVKD. The CDR3 DNA reads TGTGCCATCAGTGAGCCGGGCGGGGGTAGCGGGAGGAGTAGGTACTTC. It specifies CAISEPGGGSGRSRYF.

This clone was seen only a few times. The J gene is TRBJ2-3, the V gene TRBV6-4; 9 bases fit TRBD2. Germline V lookup: CDR1 MRHNA, CDR2 SNTAGT. The CDR3 runs to 16 residues. V lost 4 bases and J lost 2; bases outside the gene matches: 7. In DNA form, the CDR3 reads TGTGCCAGCAGTGCCGTAGCGGGAGAGTCCACAGATACGCAGTATTTT. This translates into CASSAVAGESTDTQYF.